This T cell receptor (beta chain) was documented in a study of T cells in Graves' hyperthyroidism and ophthalmopathy. Patients were excluded because of uncontrolled infection, other autoimmune disease, pregnancy or lactation. On the basis of clinical symptoms, serum thyroxine and TRAb, thyroid ultrasound and orbital computed tomography, diagnoses were made. Trimming removed 3 bases from V and 4 bases from J, with 9 bases in between. The CDR3 contains 13 residues. Overall study results and limits: In the blood, most expanded thyroid clonotypes above 0.001 appeared as well. The model made its ophthalmopathy prediction, and onset followed a median approximately 6 months later.

This clonotype was seen repeatedly, ten times or more. As yet, its antigen is unknown. Amplification yielded TCR beta CDR3 regions, with RNA transcripts as the source. A set of HTBI primers served as the primers for a first-round RT-PCR of the TCR CDR3. TCRdb re-derived calls from the multiplex PCR reads in MiXCR, one entry per CDR3 protein. Here the sample spans 490,000 or so distinct CDR3 sequences, 46% being singletons. The sequenced sample was peripheral blood or thyroid tissue (not recorded which). This chain joins TRBV12-3 or TRBV12-4 and TRBJ1-2; D is perhaps TRBD1 (6 bases). This clonotype was sampled from an adult woman with Graves' disease, either hyperthyroidism or ophthalmopathy (not recorded which). The CDR3 bases are TGTGCCAGCAGTTTTGGACAGATCTATGGCTACACCTTC. This gives the protein CASSFGQIYGYTF.